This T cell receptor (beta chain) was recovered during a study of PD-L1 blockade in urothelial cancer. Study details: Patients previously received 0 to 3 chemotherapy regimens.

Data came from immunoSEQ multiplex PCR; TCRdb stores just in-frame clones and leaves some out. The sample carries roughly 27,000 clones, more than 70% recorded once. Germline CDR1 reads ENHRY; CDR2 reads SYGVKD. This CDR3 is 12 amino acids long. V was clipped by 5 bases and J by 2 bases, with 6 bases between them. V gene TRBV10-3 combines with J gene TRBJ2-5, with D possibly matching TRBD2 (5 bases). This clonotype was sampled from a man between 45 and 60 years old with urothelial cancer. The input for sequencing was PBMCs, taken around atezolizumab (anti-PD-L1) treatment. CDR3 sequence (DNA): TGTGCCATCAGTACTAGGCAAGAGACCCAGTACTTC. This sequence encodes CAISTRQETQYF.